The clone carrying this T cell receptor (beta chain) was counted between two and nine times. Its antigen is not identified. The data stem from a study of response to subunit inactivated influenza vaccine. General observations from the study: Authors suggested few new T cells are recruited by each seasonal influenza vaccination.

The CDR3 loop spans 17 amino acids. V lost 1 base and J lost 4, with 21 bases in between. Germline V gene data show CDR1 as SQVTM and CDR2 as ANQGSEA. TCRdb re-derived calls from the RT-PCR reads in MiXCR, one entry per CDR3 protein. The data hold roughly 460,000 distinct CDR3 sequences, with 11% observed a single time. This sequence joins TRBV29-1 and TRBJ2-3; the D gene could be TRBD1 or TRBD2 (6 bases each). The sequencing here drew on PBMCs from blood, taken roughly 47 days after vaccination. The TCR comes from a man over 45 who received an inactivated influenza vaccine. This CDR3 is CSVEVPGRGLWSDTQYF. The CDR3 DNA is TGCAGCGTTGAAGTCCCCGGACGGGGGCTATGGTCAGATACGCAGTATTTT.